A selection of T cell receptor beta chains follows, all from one sample in a study of CD8+CD57+ T cells in acquired aplastic anemia. TCRdb passed the reads through MiXCR, listing each CDR3 protein once. The data hold around 160,000 distinct CDR3 sequences, with less than 60% observed a single time. Input material: sorted CD4+, CD8+, or CD8+CD57+ T cells (not recorded which) from PBMCs. These receptors were collected from a human donor with aplastic anemia. The CDR3 runs from the conserved cysteine through the conserved F or W. D genes are given only for firm matches. Not all rows give a size; the values are once, few, many and, for expanded clones, a class.

TRBD1,-,TRBV19,TRBJ1-4,TGTGCCAGTAGCCCCGTGGCGTGGGACAGGGATTTCGATGAAAAACTGTTTTTT,CASSPVAWDRDFDEKLFF
-,-,TRBV20-1,TRBJ2-7,TGCAGTGGGGATGGGGATTCCTACGAGCAGTACTTC,CSGDGDSYEQYF
TRBD1,-,TRBV28,TRBJ1-5,TGTGCCAGCAGTCTGGGACAGCGAGGTCAGCCCCAGCATTTT,CASSLGQRGQPQHF
-,-,TRBV2,TRBJ2-3,TGTGCCAGCAGTGATGGTTTTGGGGGCACAGATACGCAGTATTTT,CASSDGFGGTDTQYF
-,-,TRBV29-1,TRBJ2-7,TGCAGCGTTGGGGGGGCAGGAGCTCCCTACGAGCAGTACTTC,CSVGGAGAPYEQYF
TRBD2,-,TRBV10-3,TRBJ2-3,TGTGCCATCAGTGGTTTGGGACTAGCGGTCACAGATACGCAGTATTTT,CAISGLGLAVTDTQYF
TRBD1,-,TRBV6-1,TRBJ1-4,TGTGCCTGCAGTGAAGGCAGGGGGATTATTGAAAAACTGTTTTTT,CACSEGRGIIEKLFF
-,-,TRBV7-8,TRBJ2-7,TGTGCCAGCAGCTTAGCAGGTCCCACCTACGAGCAGTACTTC,CASSLAGPTYEQYF
-,many,TRBV10-2,TRBJ2-3,TGCGCCAGCACACAGCGAGATACGCAGTATTTT,CASTQRDTQYF
-,few,TRBV20-1,TRBJ2-4,TGCAGTGCCGAAGGGGAGACACAGAAAAACATTCAGTACTTC,CSAEGETQKNIQYF
TRBD2,-,TRBV10-2,TRBJ2-7,TGTGCCAGCAGCGTAGGGCCAGCGGGAGACGAGCAGTACTTC,CASSVGPAGDEQYF
-,-,TRBV6-1,TRBJ1-1,TGTGCCAGCAGGGTCGCAGATAACACTGAAGCTTTCTTT,CASRVADNTEAFF
-,many,TRBV6-5,TRBJ1-1,TGTGCCAGCAGTTACAGGGCGAGAGCTTTCTTT,CASSYRARAFF
TRBD1,many,TRBV6-1,TRBJ1-2,TGTGCCAGCAGGCCTGACAGGGGAAGTGTCTATGGCTACACCTTC,CASRPDRGSVYGYTF
TRBD1,many,TRBV5-5,TRBJ1-2,TGTGCCAGCAGCCCGCCGGGACAGGGAGGTGGCTACACCTTC,CASSPPGQGGGYTF
-,-,TRBV5-1,TRBJ2-5,TGCGCCAGCAAAATCCAAGAGACCCAGTACTTC,CASKIQETQYF
TRBD1,many,TRBV5-1,TRBJ1-1,TGCGCCAGCAGCCTACAGGGGAGTGACACTGAAGCTTTCTTT,CASSLQGSDTEAFF
TRBD1,-,TRBV11-2,TRBJ1-2,TGTGCCAGCAGCCACGTGGGACAGGGGATGGACGGCTACACCTTC,CASSHVGQGMDGYTF
-,many,TRBV7-2,TRBJ2-5,TGTGCCAGCAGCTTAGCGAGCACTGAAAGGGAAGAGACCCAGTACTTC,CASSLASTEREETQYF
TRBD2,once,TRBV2,TRBJ2-4,TGTGCCAGGCGACTAGCGGGAGAGGCCAAAAACATTCAGTACTTC,CARRLAGEAKNIQYF
-,many,TRBV9,TRBJ2-7,TGTGCCAGCAGCGTAGAGTCGGGGGGCCCCCCCAGCGGGCAGTACTTC,CASSVESGGPPSGQYF
-,many,TRBV12-3/TRBV12-4,TRBJ2-7,TGTGCCAGCAGTTTAGCGGGGATGGAGTACTTC,CASSLAGMEYF
-,-,TRBV11-2,TRBJ2-7,TGTGCCAGCAGCTTAAGCGTGGTATCCGAGCAGTACTTC,CASSLSVVSEQYF
-,many,TRBV9,TRBJ1-2,TGTGCCAGCAGCGCCCCCACGGGTAGCGATGGCTACACCTTC,CASSAPTGSDGYTF
-,-,TRBV10-1,TRBJ1-1,TGCGCCAGCAGTGAGACAGCAAGCACTGAAGCTTTCTTT,CASSETASTEAFF
TRBD1,many,TRBV7-9,TRBJ1-6,TGTGCCAGCAGCTTAGGCACAGGGGCCCATTCACCCCTCCACTTT,CASSLGTGAHSPLHF
-,few,TRBV7-8,TRBJ1-6,TGTGCCAGCAGCCTACGGGCCGGCGATAATTCACCCCTCCACTTT,CASSLRAGDNSPLHF
-,many,TRBV9,TRBJ1-5,TGTGCCAGCAGCGTTGGGAGCAATCAGCCCCAGCATTTT,CASSVGSNQPQHF
TRBD1,-,TRBV24-1,TRBJ1-2,TGTGCCACCAGCGCTGGGGACAGGGGGCTTCATGGCTACACCTTC,CATSAGDRGLHGYTF
-,-,TRBV7-9,TRBJ2-5,TGTGCCAGCAGCCTCCGGGGAAAAGGGACCCAGTACTTC,CASSLRGKGTQYF
-,-,TRBV10-2,TRBJ1-5,TGCGCCAGCAGTGAGCCACCCACAGGGATGCATCAGCCCCAGCATTTT,CASSEPPTGMHQPQHF
-,many,TRBV6-1,TRBJ1-5,TGTGCCAGCAGATTGGACTCAACCCCCAATCAGCCCCAGCATTTT,CASRLDSTPNQPQHF
TRBD2,many,TRBV5-1,TRBJ2-2,TGCGCCAGCAGTGGCGTGACTAGCGGGAACACCGGGGAGCTGTTTTTT,CASSGVTSGNTGELFF
-,many,TRBV30,TRBJ2-7,TGTGCCTGGAGTAAGTCCTACGAGCAGTACTTC,CAWSKSYEQYF
TRBD1,-,TRBV9,TRBJ1-1,TGTGCCAGCAGCGTTGGGACAGCCTACACTGAAGCTTTCTTT,CASSVGTAYTEAFF
-,-,TRBV25-1,TRBJ1-3,TGTGCCAGTAGCGACACCACCTCTGGAGGCACCATATATTTT,CASSDTTSGGTIYF
-,-,TRBV11-2,TRBJ2-3,TGTGCCAGCAGCTGGAGGGGGGCGAGGGGCACAGATACGCAGTATTTT,CASSWRGARGTDTQYF
TRBD1,many,TRBV24-1,TRBJ2-5,TGTGCCACCAGTGATGGGGGACAGGGGTTAGGAGAGACCCAGTACTTC,CATSDGGQGLGETQYF